Listed below are T cell receptor beta chains from one sample, sequenced in a study of shared clonotypes between healthy human individuals. Here immunoSEQ multiplex PCR was the method, and the copy in TCRdb shows in-frame clones only, minus some. This table holds approximately 2,200,000 clones, roughly 91% found once. The sequenced sample was naive CD8+ T cells from PBMCs. Receptors originate from a man aged 18 to 29 in good health. Some clones in this sample may be carry-over from other donors' samples. Both conserved end residues are trimmed from each CDR3.

v_call: TRBV7-8; j_call: TRBJ1-2; cdr3_aa: ASSPRRADVTFNYGYT
v_call: TRBV7-2; j_call: TRBJ1-1; cdr3_aa: ASSYLQMNTEAF
v_call: TRBV28; j_call: TRBJ2-1; cdr3_aa: ASSLSGRIDNEQF
v_call: TRBV28; j_call: TRBJ2-7; cdr3_aa: ASSLGGEAYEQY
v_call: TRBV28; j_call: TRBJ2-7; cdr3_aa: ASSNFAGAGSYEQY
v_call: TRBV27; j_call: TRBJ1-1; cdr3_aa: ASGFDTEAF
v_call: TRBV27; j_call: TRBJ2-5; cdr3_aa: ASSLSRRGDTQY
v_call: TRBV7-9; j_call: TRBJ2-3; cdr3_aa: ASSLSGLAGTSTDTQY
v_call: TRBV5-1; j_call: TRBJ2-3; cdr3_aa: ASSEETVPDTQY
v_call: TRBV4-2; j_call: TRBJ2-7; cdr3_aa: ASSQGVGQVGYEQY
v_call: TRBV27; j_call: TRBJ2-7; cdr3_aa: ASIGQGYEQY
v_call: TRBV7-9; j_call: TRBJ2-7; cdr3_aa: ASSLKGGAVGDEQY
v_call: TRBV7-9; j_call: TRBJ1-2; cdr3_aa: ASSTTGGRSFNYGYT
v_call: TRBV27; j_call: TRBJ1-1; cdr3_aa: ASSLGQGANTEAF
v_call: TRBV7-6; j_call: TRBJ1-3; cdr3_aa: ASSLGRAGSSGNTIY
v_call: TRBV6-5; j_call: TRBJ1-3; cdr3_aa: ASRDSTGAGNTIY
v_call: TRBV6-5; j_call: TRBJ2-1; cdr3_aa: ASTKPGLADNEQF
v_call: TRBV19; j_call: TRBJ1-1; cdr3_aa: ASSRGASRKWNTEAF
v_call: TRBV6-4; j_call: TRBJ2-3; cdr3_aa: ASSRLAGGTDTQY
v_call: TRBV2; j_call: TRBJ2-3; cdr3_aa: ASSSRDLTDTQY
v_call: TRBV9; j_call: TRBJ2-2; cdr3_aa: ASSVNRENANTGELF